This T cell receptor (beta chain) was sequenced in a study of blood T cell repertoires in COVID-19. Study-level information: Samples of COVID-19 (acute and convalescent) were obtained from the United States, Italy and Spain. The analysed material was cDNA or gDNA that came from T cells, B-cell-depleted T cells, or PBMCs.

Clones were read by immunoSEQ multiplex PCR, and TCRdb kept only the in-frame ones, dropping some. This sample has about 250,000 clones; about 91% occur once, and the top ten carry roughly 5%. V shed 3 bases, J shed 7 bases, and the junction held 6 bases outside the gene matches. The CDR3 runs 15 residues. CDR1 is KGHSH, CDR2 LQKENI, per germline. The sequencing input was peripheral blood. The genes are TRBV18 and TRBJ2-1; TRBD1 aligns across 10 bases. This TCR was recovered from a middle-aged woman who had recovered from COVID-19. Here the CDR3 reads CASSPTGGAVNEQFF. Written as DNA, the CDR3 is TGTGCCAGCTCACCGACAGGGGGCGCAGTGAATGAGCAGTTCTTC. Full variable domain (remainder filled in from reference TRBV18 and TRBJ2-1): NAGVMQNPRHLVRRRGQEARLRCSPMKGHSHVYWYRQLPEEGLKFMVYLQKENIIDESGMPKERFSAEFPKEGPSILRIQQVVRGDSAAYFCASSPTGGAVNEQFFGPGTRLTVL.